The text below deals with one T cell receptor (beta chain). The antigen it recognizes is unknown. No much larger clone is present one base from it, and per-base qualities are unavailable. The CDR3 regions of human TCRbeta chains were analyzed by immunosequencing. Per the source publication's procedure: TCRs in the repertoires were matched against a reference library of SARS-CoV-2-specific TCRs that had been generated with the MIRA antigen-specificity platform. Breadth was defined as the fraction of unique TCRs that were SARS-CoV-2-associated. Depth was defined as the fraction of total T cells that were SARS-CoV-2-associated. Using the MIRA data, each spike-specific TCR was assigned both to the spike region to which the TCR was reactive and to a CD4 or CD8 class. Log10-transformed breadth and depth values were compared by one-way ANOVA with Sidak's multiple comparisons tests. Drawn from immuneACCESS, this table holds only the in-frame rearrangements with V and J called that TCRdb kept. Clones are partly lost; checked studies trace under half to an unresolved V gene and leave the rest unexplained. The D gene and trimming were derived from the DNA, and the V and J assignments and clone size from that table. In all, the sample holds roughly 91,000 clones, and roughly 87% of those were seen once. The ten largest make up less than 3.5% of the sample.

The sample's time point, from its label and the paper: baseline before first vaccination. The vaccinee samples were drawn from two UK trials, COV001 and COV002, one of which was a single-blind randomized controlled phase 2/3 trial testing AZD1222 (ChAdOx1 nCoV-19) in healthy adults. For TCRbeta chain sequencing, PBMC samples from trial participants were taken at day 0 and at day 28 after the second dose. V is pared back by 6 bases and J by 4 bases, with 12 bases lying between the germline termini. CDR1 SNHLY and CDR2 FYNNEI were looked up in the germline V gene. Inclusive of the bounding cysteine and phenylalanine, the CDR3 is 13 residues long. Just CDR3 DNA is preserved here, 39 bases in frame from base 1. These data originate in a study of T cell responses to AZD1222 COVID-19 vaccine (dated by TCRdb to the early 2020s). Concerning the study at large: AZD1222 recipients whose second dose came at about 4 weeks and those whose second dose came at about 12 weeks were combined into one group, since spike-specific TCR depth and breadth did not differ between the two schedules. TCR sequencing covered some 240 trial participants: roughly 200 given two doses of AZD1222 and 26 given two doses of MenACWY control vaccine. Enrollment into the trials was organized by age into subgroups of 18-55, 56-69 and 70-plus years, and those subgroups contained approximately 150, 30 and 60 TCR-sequenced participants, respectively.

Broader findings and caveats from the paper: Conclusions about previously exposed vaccinees were limited because only six AZD1222 recipients were SARS-CoV-2 seropositive at baseline. The whole spike protein was spanned by vaccine-associated CD4 TCRs, and dominant responses were seen in regions 160-218 and 743-854. After two AZD1222 doses, spike-specific TCR breadth and depth were significantly higher than at day 0 and than in MenACWY recipients. Most participants were white British and females outnumbered males, and the authors suggested that clonal diversity may have been underestimated. Because no samples from the day 14 peak response were available, repertoires could be characterized only after the peak T cell response. The 56-69-year group was small, and its depth increase did not reach significance, likely because of low power. Nearly half of unique spike-specific TCRs reportedly recognized epitopes outside regions mutated in the B.1.351 and B.1.1.7 variants.

The receptor was isolated from an adult in good health. The material sequenced was peripheral blood, taken on day 0 of AZD1222 vaccination. The sequence is built from TRBV2 and TRBJ2-5; the best D guess is TRBD1, with 6 bases matching. In nucleotides, the sequence is TGTGCCAGCAGCAGGGGCCAGGCAGAGACCCAGTACTTC. Its protein product is CASSRGQAETQYF. Reference TRBV2 and TRBJ2-5 genes cover what lies past the CDR3, so the full variable domain is EPEVTQTPSHQVTQMGQEVILRCVPISNHLYFYWYRQILGQKVEFLVSFYNNEISEKSEIFDDQFSVERPDGSNFTLKIRSTKLEDSAMYFCASSRGQAETQYFGPGTRLLVL.